Listed below are T cell receptor beta chains from one sample, sequenced in a study of CD8 T cells in ankylosing spondylitis. MiXCR, applied by TCRdb to the 5' RACE reads, yields one record per CDR3 protein. Found here are fewer than 400,000 distinct CDR3 sequences, about 20% of them singletons; the top ten hold about 16%. The source material was blood, either unsorted or a sorted T cell fraction (not recorded which). The source is a male donor with ankylosing spondylitis. Each CDR3 is given with its conserved first and last residue. The D gene is left open where the match is weak. A clone size is listed for some rows: how often the clone was seen (once, few, many), or a class if it is expanded.

j_gene	d_gene	v_gene	abundance	CDR3nt	CDR3aa
TRBJ2-1	TRBD2	TRBV28	few	TGTGCCAGCAGTATCTGGGGACTAGCGGGTAACAATGAGCAGTTCTTC	CASSIWGLAGNNEQFF
TRBJ1-1	-	TRBV4-1	-	TGCGCCAGCAGCCAAGAAATAAGGTTTATGAACACTGAAGCTTTCTTT	CASSQEIRFMNTEAFF
TRBJ2-1	-	TRBV5-5	few	TGTGCCAGCAGCTTGGGGGAGTCCTACAATGAGCAGTTCTTC	CASSLGESYNEQFF
TRBJ1-1	-	TRBV6-5	few	TGTGCCAGCAGTTCAAACAGAGGTGGCACTGAAGCTTTCTTT	CASSSNRGGTEAFF
TRBJ2-1	-	TRBV7-2	-	TGTGCCAGCAGCCCGCGGACGGACTCCTACAATGAGCAGTTCTTC	CASSPRTDSYNEQFF
TRBJ2-5	-	TRBV20-1	-	TGCAGTGCTAGCGGGGCCGGGGAAGAGACCCAGTACTTC	CSASGAGEETQYF
TRBJ2-7	TRBD2	TRBV7-9	few	TGTGCCAGCAGCAGGGGACTAGTCTACGAGCAGTACTTC	CASSRGLVYEQYF
TRBJ1-1	-	TRBV6-5	-	TGTGCCAGCAGTTACTCGACCAGGGCCACTGAAGCTTTCTTT	CASSYSTRATEAFF
TRBJ2-5	-	TRBV7-2	-	TGTGCCAGCAGCTTGTTGGGGGTCGGGCAAAAGACCCAGTACTTC	CASSLLGVGQKTQYF
TRBJ2-1	TRBD2	TRBV6-2/TRBV6-3	-	TGTGCCAGCAGTCCCCTGGGACTACGAATTGGGAATGAGCAGTTCTTC	CASSPLGLRIGNEQFF
TRBJ2-1	TRBD1	TRBV6-1	-	TGTGCCAGCAGTGAGGGGGACAGCTCCTACAATGAGCAGTTCTTC	CASSEGDSSYNEQFF
TRBJ2-7	TRBD2	TRBV20-1	-	TGCAGTGCTGCTCGACTAGCAACGGATTACTACGAGCAGTACTTC	CSAARLATDYYEQYF
TRBJ2-6	TRBD1	TRBV15	-	TGTGCCACCAGCAACCCGGGACAGCCAGACAACGTCCTGACTTTC	CATSNPGQPDNVLTF
TRBJ2-7	-	TRBV2	few	TGTGCCAGCAGTGTCCTGCGGCTTACCTACGAGCAGTACTTC	CASSVLRLTYEQYF
TRBJ2-1	TRBD2	TRBV15	few	TGTGCCACCAGCTCTGGACTAGCCGCCTACAATGAGCAGTTCTTC	CATSSGLAAYNEQFF
TRBJ2-4	-	TRBV5-1	-	TGCGCCAGCAGCCAGAGTGGACAGAACATTCAGTACTTC	CASSQSGQNIQYF
TRBJ1-6	-	TRBV11-2	-	TGTGCCAGCAGCTTAGGTACACAGTCCCTCCACTTT	CASSLGTQSLHF
TRBJ2-2	TRBD1	TRBV18	few	TGTGCCAGCTCACCCCGGGACAGGGGAGTCTACGGGGAGCTGTTTTTT	CASSPRDRGVYGELFF
TRBJ1-1	TRBD1	TRBV29-1	few	TGCAGTCTAGACCCGACAGGGGGCGAGAACACTGAAGCTTTCTTT	CSLDPTGGENTEAFF
TRBJ2-2	-	TRBV5-1	-	TGCGCCAGCAGTAGCGGCATTAATTCGGCCGGGGAGCTGTTTTTT	CASSSGINSAGELFF
TRBJ2-1	-	TRBV20-1	-	TGCAGTGCTTCTCCCCCCGGGGCCATCTCCTACAATGAGCAGTTCTTC	CSASPPGAISYNEQFF
TRBJ1-5	-	TRBV12-3/TRBV12-4	many	TGTGCCAGCAGTTTAGTGAATACAGGCGTACGTCAGCCCCAGCATTTT	CASSLVNTGVRQPQHF
TRBJ2-3	-	TRBV29-1	-	TGCAGCGTTTCGGTAGATAAGAAGTATTTT	CSVSVDKKYF
TRBJ2-1	-	TRBV6-1	few	TGTGCCAGCAGTCCGGCTAGCGCGTACAATGAGCAGTTCTTC	CASSPASAYNEQFF
TRBJ2-7	-	TRBV11-2	few	TGTGCCAGCAGCGTACTTACCTACGAGCAGTACTTC	CASSVLTYEQYF
TRBJ2-5	-	TRBV5-1	few	TGCGCCAGCAGCTTAGGGGGGCAGAATCAAGAGACCCAGTACTTC	CASSLGGQNQETQYF
TRBJ1-4	TRBD1	TRBV7-2	few	TGTGCCAGCAGCTCGCGGGACAGTCTTAGGAGCGAAAAACTGTTTTTT	CASSSRDSLRSEKLFF
TRBJ2-3	-	TRBV24-1	-	TGTGCCACCAGTGATTTCGACACAGATACGCAGTATTTT	CATSDFDTDTQYF
TRBJ2-6	TRBD1	TRBV20-1	-	TGCAGTGCTAACACCGACAGGGCCGCTGGGGCCAACGTCCTGACTTTC	CSANTDRAAGANVLTF
TRBJ2-2	-	TRBV5-1	-	TGCGCCAGCAGCTTCCAGACAGGGAGGCACACCGGGGAGCTGTTTTTT	CASSFQTGRHTGELFF
TRBJ2-1	-	TRBV20-1	few	TGCAGTGCTACCCGAATGGGACAACCCTACAATGAGCAGTTCTTC	CSATRMGQPYNEQFF
TRBJ1-5	TRBD1	TRBV6-1	-	TGTGCCAGCAGTCGACAGGGGAGGTGGCAGCCCCAGCATTTT	CASSRQGRWQPQHF
TRBJ2-7	TRBD2	TRBV6-1	-	TGTGCCAGCAGCCGATCGGGGCTAGCGGGAGCCGCTACCTACGAGCAGTACTTC	CASSRSGLAGAATYEQYF
TRBJ1-2	TRBD1	TRBV5-1	many	TGCGCCAGCAGCCGACAGGGGAATGACGATGGCTACACCTTC	CASSRQGNDDGYTF
TRBJ2-1	TRBD2	TRBV24-1	-	TGTGCCACCAGTGGAGGGGCTAGCGGGAGATACAATGAGCAGTTCTTC	CATSGGASGRYNEQFF
TRBJ1-1	-	TRBV5-6	-	TGTGCCAGCAGCTTGGCGCAGCGCACTGAAGCTTTCTTT	CASSLAQRTEAFF
TRBJ2-7	-	TRBV28	-	TGTGCCAGCATGGTCCCCAACACAGGGACCTACGAGCAGTACTTC	CASMVPNTGTYEQYF
TRBJ2-5	TRBD2	TRBV6-2/TRBV6-3	few	TGTGCCAGCAGCGACACCAGGGCTAGCGGGCGAGAGACCCAGTACTTC	CASSDTRASGRETQYF
TRBJ2-1	-	TRBV19	-	TGTGCCAGTAGTATAGACAGGGCTTACAATGAGCAGTTCTTC	CASSIDRAYNEQFF
TRBJ1-5	TRBD1	TRBV5-1	-	TGCGCCAGCAGCTGGGGGACAGGGGGATACCAGCCCCAGCATTTT	CASSWGTGGYQPQHF
TRBJ2-1	-	TRBV7-9	once	TGTGCCAGCAGCTCACTGCCTAGAGGTCGCGAGCAGTTCTTC	CASSSLPRGREQFF
TRBJ1-1	-	TRBV5-1	few	TGCGCCAGCGTCTTGTCTGGGTCGGACACTGAAGCTTTCTTT	CASVLSGSDTEAFF
TRBJ2-7	TRBD2	TRBV29-1	-	TGCAGCGTGTCCAGACTAGCGAGCGGGCAGGAGCAGTACTTC	CSVSRLASGQEQYF
TRBJ2-1	TRBD1	TRBV29-1	-	TGCAGCGGGGAAACGACAGGGGGTGAATACAATGAGCAGTTCTTC	CSGETTGGEYNEQFF
TRBJ1-4	-	TRBV4-1	-	TGCGCCAGCAGTACTACAGGGATTTTTGCAACTAATGAAAAACTGTTTTTT	CASSTTGIFATNEKLFF
TRBJ2-1	-	TRBV5-5	-	TGTGCCAGCAGCTCGCGTACGGATGAGCAGTTCTTC	CASSSRTDEQFF
TRBJ2-1	TRBD2	TRBV12-3/TRBV12-4	-	TGTGCCAGCAGTTTGACTAGCGGACAGCCCCATGAGCAGTTCTTC	CASSLTSGQPHEQFF
TRBJ2-7	TRBD1	TRBV27	-	TGTGCCAGCAGTATAGACAGGGGACTTGGCGAGCAGTACTTC	CASSIDRGLGEQYF
TRBJ2-5	-	TRBV7-8	-	TGTGCCAGCACACGGGGCAGAGAGACCCAGTACTTC	CASTRGRETQYF
TRBJ2-5	-	TRBV5-1	many	TGCGCCAGCAGCTCAATCCCTACAGGGATAGGAGAGACCCAGTACTTC	CASSSIPTGIGETQYF